Shown below are 23 T cell receptor beta chains from a single sample sequenced in a study of beta chain features in type 1 diabetes (dated by TCRdb to 2016 to 2018). The study at large found these results: In all four CD4+ subsets, TCRB CDR3 length was moderately but significantly shorter in type 1 diabetes patients.

The library came from the immunoSEQ multiplex PCR assay. The High Capacity cDNA Reverse Transcription Kit was used to reverse transcribe all of the isolated RNA, meaning that expressed TCRB transcripts were what got sequenced. Entries here come from immuneACCESS through TCRdb and include only in-frame sequences with V and J called. Some clones fail to appear in such tables; in the studies checked, an unresolved V gene covers under half of the shortfall, and the cause of the remainder is unknown. The sample has a few hundred thousand clones on record, more than 15% of them singletons. Roughly 0.08% of the sample lies in the top ten. These receptors' antigens are unknown. Material for sequencing was naive CD4+ T cells from blood. Interpreted using the paper, the cell subset or site label stands for: true naive CD4+ T cells. These receptors all come from a man aged 25-45 years with type 1 diabetes.

The sample holds a few counts of this clone. The chain combines TRBV6-1 with TRBJ2-3; weak D call: TRBD2 (5 bases). This CDR3 spans 15 amino acids. Germline CDR1 MNHNS, CDR2 SASEGT. Trimming left V 3 bases short and J 2 bases short, with 12 bases between. Here the CDR3 DNA reads TGTGCCAGCAGTGACTCGGAGGTCCCCACAGATACGCAGTATTTT. Translated, it gives CASSDSEVPTDTQYF.

The DNA of the CDR3 is TGCAGCGCCCGACTAGTCTACAATGAGCAGTTCTTC. As protein: CSARLVYNEQFF. This chain links TRBV29-1 with TRBJ2-1; D may be TRBD2 (6 bases). Germline V gives CDR1 SQVTM, CDR2 ANQGSEA. The CDR3 runs to 12 residues. V dropped 7 bases and J dropped 3 bases, with 10 bases sitting between them.

This clone was counted only a few times. Sequence at one end of the junction differs from germline and may be a read error. The rearrangement links TRBV7-7 to TRBJ2-5; maybe TRBD2 (6 bases). The CDR3 sequence is 13 residues long. Germline values: CDR1 SSHAT, CDR2 FNYEAQ (reference sequence). The DNA of the CDR3 is TGTGCTAGCAGCCTCGGGAGCGGGGAGACCCAGTACTTC. It specifies CASSLGSGETQYF. Combining the CDR3 with reference TRBV7-7 and TRBJ2-5 gives the whole variable domain GAGVSQSPRYKVTKRGQDVTLRCDPISSHATLYWYQQALGQGPEFLTYFNYEAQPDKSGLPSDRFSAERPEGSISTLTIQRTEQRDSAMYRCASSLGSGETQYFGPGTRLLVL.

This clone has a handful of counts. J is TRBJ2-1 and V is TRBV29-1, with a possible D match to TRBD1 (5 bases). CDR1 SQVTM and CDR2 ANQGSEA come from the germline V gene. The V end was cut by 8 bases, the J end by 0 bases, with 11 bases between. The CDR3 spans 13 residues. CDR3 bases: TGCAGCCTGTCCAGGGTCTCCTACAATGAGCAGTTCTTC. Its protein product is CSLSRVSYNEQFF.

This clone appeared a few times. Other DNA sequences within the sample encode an identical CDR3. This rearrangement joins TRBV2 to TRBJ2-3, with 10 bases that match TRBD1. V dropped 5 bases and J dropped 5; count of bases not matched to a gene: 4. This CDR3 is built from 14 residues. Germline V CDR1 and CDR2: SNHLY, FYNNEI. DNA for the CDR3: TGTGCCAGCAGTTCCGGGACAGGGGTAGATACGCAGTATTTT. Residues: CASSSGTGVDTQYF. Supplemented by reference TRBV2 and TRBJ2-3, the full variable domain reads EPEVTQTPSHQVTQMGQEVILRCVPISNHLYFYWYRQILGQKVEFLVSFYNNEISEKSEIFDDQFSVERPDGSNFTLKIRSTKLEDSAMYFCASSSGTGVDTQYFGPGTRLTVL.

The chain links TRBV7-9 to TRBJ2-5; the D is unclear. Trimming removed 4 bases at V and 2 bases at J, with 17 bases between. There are 16 residues in the CDR3. Germline assignment: CDR1 SEHNR and CDR2 FQNEAQ (reference sequence). CDR3: CASSSTTVDLQETQYF. The DNA of the CDR3 is TGTGCCAGCAGCTCGACCACGGTCGACCTTCAAGAGACCCAGTACTTC.

V usage is TRBV18 and J usage is TRBJ2-3; a possible D gene is TRBD1 (6 bases). V was shortened by 8 bases and J by 0 bases, with 9 bases between the two germline ends. The germline V gene encodes CDR1 KGHSH and CDR2 LQKENI. The CDR3 covers 13 residues. In nucleotides, the CDR3 is TGTGCCAGCACTGACAGGAGCACAGATACGCAGTATTTT. The encoded protein is CASTDRSTDTQYF.

Regarding this clone: Other DNA sequences in this specimen translate into the identical CDR3. The chain has TRBV29-1 and TRBJ2-3, with 9 bases matching TRBD1. The V segment lost 6 bases and the J segment 2 bases; nucleotides outside the gene matches: 3. The germline V gene encodes CDR1 SQVTM and CDR2 ANQGSEA. The CDR3 has 13 amino acids. The CDR3 region is CSVRTGATDTQYF. The DNA for the CDR3 is TGCAGCGTACGGACAGGGGCCACAGATACGCAGTATTTT.

This clone came up a few times. Other DNA sequences from this sample encode an identical CDR3 as well. V and J are TRBV25-1 and TRBJ2-7; 9 nucleotides match TRBD1. CDR3 length: 13 residues. CDR1 is MGHDK and CDR2 is SYGVNS in the germline V gene. Losses at the gene ends were 4 bases for V and 3 bases for J; bases not matched to a gene: 1. CDR3 sequence: CASSGTGVYEQYF. The CDR3 DNA sequence: TGTGCCAGCAGTGGGACAGGGGTCTACGAGCAGTACTTC.

This clone came up a few times. The CDR3 sequence: CASSYSTYRVGETQYF. The CDR3 DNA reads as TGTGCCAGCAGTTACTCTACCTACAGGGTTGGAGAGACCCAGTACTTC. V is TRBV6-6 and J is TRBJ2-5, with D perhaps matching TRBD1 (6 bases). The CDR3 consists of 16 residues. Trimming left V 0 bases short and J 4 bases short, with 15 bases between. From germline, CDR1 is MNHNY and CDR2 SVGAGI (reference sequence).

The chain uses TRBV28 and TRBJ2-1; D may be TRBD2 (5 bases). The CDR3 consists of 12 residues. Trimming removed 5 bases at V and 14 bases at J, with 16 bases between. Germline values: CDR1 MDHEN, CDR2 SYDVKM. The CDR3 sequence: CASSPDGGRKFF. CDR3 nucleotide sequence: TGTGCCAGCAGTCCCGACGGAGGACGCAAGTTCTTC.

This clone appeared a few times. This chain joins TRBV2 and TRBJ2-4; D remains unclear. Germline lookup yields CDR1 SNHLY and CDR2 FYNNEI. Trimming removed 1 base at V and 6 bases at J, with 1 base between. The CDR3 loop spans 11 amino acids. The CDR3 bases are TGTGCCAGCAGTGAAGGAAACATTCAGTACTTC. It yields the protein CASSEGNIQYF. Full variable domain (remainder filled in from reference TRBV2 and TRBJ2-4): EPEVTQTPSHQVTQMGQEVILRCVPISNHLYFYWYRQILGQKVEFLVSFYNNEISEKSEIFDDQFSVERPDGSNFTLKIRSTKLEDSAMYFCASSEGNIQYFGAGTRLSVL.

In nucleotides, the CDR3 is TGCGCCAGCAGCTTAGTACTACAGGAAGATACGCAGTATTTT. Protein sequence: CASSLVLQEDTQYF. The chain links TRBV5-1 to TRBJ2-3; TRBD1 might be the D (5 bases). This CDR3 has 14 amino acids. The germline V gene encodes CDR1 SGHRS and CDR2 YFSETQ. The ends were cut back, 2 bases at V and 5 bases at J, with 12 bases in the middle.

The chain joins TRBV7-2 to TRBJ1-1, with a tentative D call TRBD1 (6 bases). Germline CDR1 reads SGHTA; CDR2 reads FQGNSA. This CDR3 region has 17 residues. Trimming left V 1 base short and J 5 bases short, with 20 bases between. This CDR3 reads CASSLESPGAGATEAFF. CDR3 in DNA: TGTGCCAGCAGCTTAGAGTCCCCGGGGGCCGGTGCGACTGAAGCTTTCTTT.

This clone was detected only a few times. The chain carries TRBV5-1 and TRBJ2-1; D unclear. The length of the CDR3 is 13 residues. Deletions cut 0 bases from V and 7 bases from J, with 8 bases between. CDR1 is SGHRS and CDR2 is YFSETQ in the germline V gene. The CDR3 region is CASSLDWTNEQFF. CDR3 DNA: TGCGCCAGCAGCTTGGACTGGACGAATGAGCAGTTCTTC.

The J gene is TRBJ2-3, the V gene TRBV13; 11 bases map to TRBD2. Germline trimming cut 2 bases from V and 2 bases from J; bases unmatched to any gene: 9. This CDR3 comprises 18 residues. The germline CDR1 and CDR2 sequences are PRHDT and FYEKMQ (reference sequence). The CDR3 protein is CASSLRYGTSGITDTQYF. DNA for the CDR3: TGTGCCAGCAGCTTAAGGTATGGGACTAGCGGAATCACAGATACGCAGTATTTT.

The chain couples TRBV4-3 to TRBJ1-5; no reliable D call. The CDR3 runs to 13 residues. V gave up 4 bases and J gave up 6 bases, with 10 bases separating them. From germline, CDR1 is LGHNA and CDR2 YSLEER. The CDR3 DNA reads as TGCGCCAGCAGCCGAGAGGGAGGTCAGCCCCAGCATTTT. Its translation is CASSREGGQPQHF.

The table lists this clone with a few counts. V usage is TRBV28 and J usage is TRBJ2-3; perhaps TRBD2 as D (6 bases). The V gene lost 2 bases and the J gene lost 0 bases, with 12 bases spanning the gap. This CDR3 has 16 amino acids. Germline V CDR1 and CDR2: MDHEN, SYDVKM. CDR3 amino acids: CASSLGGSASTDTQYF. CDR3 sequence (DNA): TGTGCCAGCAGTTTAGGAGGGTCCGCTAGCACAGATACGCAGTATTTT.

The chain joins TRBV30 to TRBJ1-1; D may be TRBD1 (6 bases). The CDR3 has 11 residues. CDR1 GTSNPN and CDR2 SVGIG come from the germline V gene (reference sequence). Trimming pared 5 bases from V and 6 bases from J, leaving 10 bases between. CDR3 nucleotides: TGTGCCTGGGCCACAGGGTCTGAAGCTTTCTTT. Its translation: CAWATGSEAFF.

The chain recombines TRBV10-3 with TRBJ2-5; 7 bases are a match to TRBD1. CDR1 and CDR2 (germline): ENHRY, SYGVKD. The J segment lost 2 bases and the V segment lost 4 bases, leaving 4 bases of the junction unmatched. The CDR3 runs 14 residues. The CDR3 here is CAISVGDRQETQYF. Written as DNA, the CDR3 is TGTGCCATCAGTGTAGGGGACAGACAAGAGACCCAGTACTTC.

The chain joins TRBV30 to TRBJ1-1; 7 bases are a match to TRBD1. Germline values: CDR1 GTSNPN, CDR2 SVGIG (reference sequence). V trimming: 0 bases; J trimming: 0 bases; junction bases outside the gene matches: 7. This CDR3 has 16 residues. This chain's CDR3 is CAWSVKTGPMNTEAFF. DNA for the CDR3: TGTGCCTGGAGTGTAAAGACAGGGCCCATGAACACTGAAGCTTTCTTT.

The chain links TRBV9 to TRBJ2-1; 8 bases map to TRBD2. Germline-derived CDR1 and CDR2 are SGDLS and YYNGEE. This CDR3 has 16 amino acids. J lost 7 bases, V lost 0 bases, and 9 bases had no gene match. CDR3: CASSVVGAGVMNEQFF. In DNA, the CDR3 is TGTGCCAGCAGCGTAGTCGGAGCGGGAGTAATGAATGAGCAGTTCTTC.

This clone was counted a few times. The J gene is TRBJ2-1, the V gene TRBV19; 7 positions agree with TRBD1. CDR1 is LNHDA and CDR2 is SQIVND in the germline V gene (reference sequence). The V gene end was trimmed by 5 bases and the J gene end by 5 bases; junction bases not matched to a gene: 6. The CDR3 has 14 residues. The CDR3 sequence is CASSAGTDNNEQFF. The CDR3 region has the DNA TGTGCCAGTAGTGCCGGGACAGACAACAATGAGCAGTTCTTC.